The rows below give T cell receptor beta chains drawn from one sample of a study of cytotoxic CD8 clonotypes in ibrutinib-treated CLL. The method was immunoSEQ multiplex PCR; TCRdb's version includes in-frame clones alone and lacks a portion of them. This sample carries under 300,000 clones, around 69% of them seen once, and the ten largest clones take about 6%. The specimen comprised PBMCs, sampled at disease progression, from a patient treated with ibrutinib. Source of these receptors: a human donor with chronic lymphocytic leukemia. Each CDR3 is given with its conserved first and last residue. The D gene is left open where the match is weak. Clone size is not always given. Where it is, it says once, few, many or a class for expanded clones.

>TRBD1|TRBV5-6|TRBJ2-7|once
CASTFRTGAYEQYF
TGTGCCAGCACCTTTCGGACAGGGGCCTACGAGCAGTACTTC
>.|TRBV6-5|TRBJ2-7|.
CASSYGGFYEQYF
TGTGCCAGCAGTTACGGTGGATTCTACGAGCAGTACTTC
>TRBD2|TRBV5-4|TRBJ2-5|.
CASSSLGLAGGGETQYF
TGTGCCAGCAGCTCCCTCGGACTAGCGGGAGGGGGGGAGACCCAGTACTTC
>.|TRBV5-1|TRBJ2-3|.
CASSLVQARVTDTQYF
TGCGCCAGCAGCTTGGTCCAGGCTCGAGTCACAGATACGCAGTATTTT
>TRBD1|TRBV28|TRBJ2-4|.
CASSLPWDRGVAKNIQYF
TGTGCCAGCAGTTTACCCTGGGACAGGGGAGTGGCCAAAAACATTCAGTACTTC
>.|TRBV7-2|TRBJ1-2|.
CASSLAGGIVSYGYTF
TGTGCCAGCAGCTTAGCGGGGGGGATCGTCTCGTATGGCTACACCTTC
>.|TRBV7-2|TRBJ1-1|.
CASSTSGQLNTEAFF
TGTGCCAGCAGCACTTCGGGACAACTGAACACTGAAGCTTTCTTT
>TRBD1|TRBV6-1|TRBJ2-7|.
CASSVTGGGFYEQYF
TGTGCCAGCAGTGTGACAGGGGGCGGCTTCTACGAGCAGTACTTC
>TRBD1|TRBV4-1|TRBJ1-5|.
CASSQAGTAAMSPQHF
TGCGCCAGCAGCCAAGCCGGGACAGCTGCAATGTCGCCCCAGCATTTT
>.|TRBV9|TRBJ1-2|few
CASSTSDTGTDYGYTF
TGTGCCAGCAGCACATCAGACACCGGGACGGACTATGGCTACACCTTC
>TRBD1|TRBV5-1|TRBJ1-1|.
CASSSDRDAEAFF
TGCGCCAGCAGCAGTGACAGGGACGCTGAAGCTTTCTTT
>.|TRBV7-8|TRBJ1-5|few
CASSLGPRQPQHF
TGTGCCAGCAGCTTAGGCCCCAGGCAGCCCCAGCATTTT
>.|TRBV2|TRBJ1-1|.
CASRRGSQDTEAFF
TGTGCCAGCAGGCGGGGGTCGCAGGACACTGAAGCTTTCTTT
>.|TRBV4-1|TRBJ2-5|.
CASSQGILVQTQYF
TGCGCCAGCAGCCAAGGTATCTTGGTACAGACCCAGTACTTC